Shown below are 30 T cell receptor beta chains from a single sample sequenced in a study of cytomegalovirus exposure and HLA in healthy donors. The PCR was carried out with 60 Vbeta primers and 13 Jbeta primers. Data came from immunoSEQ multiplex PCR; TCRdb stores just in-frame clones and leaves some out. The sample lists about 150,000 clones; under 80% were seen once. The source material was PBMCs. These receptors originate from a man aged 25-45 years in good health and CMV-seronegative.

Written as DNA, the CDR3 is TGTGCCTGGAGTGAGGGTGTTTTGGACTATAGGGTTTTGGAGACCCAGTACTTC. It yields the protein CAWSEGVLDYRVLETQYF. The J gene is TRBJ2-5, the V gene TRBV30; D possibly corresponds to TRBD2 (6 bases). Germline CDR1 is GTSNPN and CDR2 is SVGIG (reference sequence). The CDR3 loop spans 18 amino acids. With 1 base removed from V and 5 bases from J, the gap between germline ends came to 26 bases.

The genes are TRBV19 and TRBJ2-4; 9 bases are shared with TRBD1. This CDR3 region has 13 residues. Germline V gene data show CDR1 as LNHDA and CDR2 as SQIVND (reference sequence). Trimming at V came to 10 bases and at J to 10 bases, leaving 11 bases not matched to a gene. The DNA for the CDR3 is TGTGCCACCCTGGGACAGGGAAGGAGTATTCAGTACTTC. Translated: CATLGQGRSIQYF.

The V and J genes are TRBV7-3 and TRBJ2-2; D is possibly TRBD2 (6 bases). V shed 5 bases and J shed 2 bases, with 9 bases lying between them. CDR1 is SGHTA and CDR2 is FQGTGA in the germline V gene. The CDR3 extends over 14 amino acids. This CDR3 is CASSTGLNTGELFF. The DNA for the CDR3 is TGTGCCAGCAGCACGGGACTTAACACCGGGGAGCTGTTTTTT.

The CDR3 DNA reads TGTGCCAGCAGTTACGGGACAGTGAACACCGGGGAGCTGTTTTTT. It codes for CASSYGTVNTGELFF. This rearrangement joins TRBV6-5 to TRBJ2-2, with 7 bases aligning to TRBD1. There are 15 residues in the CDR3. V was clipped by 2 bases and J by 1 base; unmatched bases: 1. CDR1 is MNHEY and CDR2 is SVGAGI in the germline V gene.

V is TRBV6-5 and J is TRBJ2-5; D gene uncertain. Germline V gene data show CDR1 as MNHEY and CDR2 as SVGAGI. Deletions cut 8 bases from V and 8 bases from J, with 15 bases between. The CDR3 is 12 residues long. CDR3 sequence reads: CASGRQLSTQYF. As DNA, the CDR3 is TGTGCCAGCGGCAGGCAGCTCAGTACCCAGTACTTC.

The chain carries TRBV30 and TRBJ1-2; 9 positions agree with TRBD1. CDR3 length equals 12 residues. Germline CDR1 GTSNPN, CDR2 SVGIG (reference sequence). The trim removed 2 bases at V and 8 bases at J, leaving 3 bases unmatched. The CDR3 is CAWSSTGGGYTF. The CDR3 DNA reads as TGTGCCTGGAGTTCGACAGGGGGAGGCTACACCTTC.

This clone turned up a few times. V and J are TRBV7-2 and TRBJ2-7; no firm D call. Trimming shortened V by 2 bases and J by 0 bases, and 11 bases separated the two germline ends. The CDR3 contains 15 residues. Germline values: CDR1 SGHTA, CDR2 FQGNSA. The CDR3 reads CASSLSPHSSYEQYF. The CDR3 DNA follows: TGTGCCAGCAGCTTATCCCCACACAGCTCCTACGAGCAGTACTTC.

V is TRBV6-1 and J is TRBJ2-3, with D possibly being TRBD2 (5 bases). Germline CDR1 reads MNHNS; CDR2 reads SASEGT. Trimming stripped 7 bases from V and 1 base from J, with 9 bases between. CDR3 length: 13 amino acids. The CDR3 here is CASTSRGTDTQYF. CDR3 sequence (DNA): TGTGCCAGCACGTCGAGGGGCACAGATACGCAGTATTTT.

This clone was counted between two and nine times. The chain joins TRBV7-9 to TRBJ2-6; TRBD1 matches 10 bases. The CDR3 runs to 18 residues. Looked up from germline, CDR1 is SEHNR and CDR2 is FQNEAQ (reference sequence). The junction had 8 bases not matched to a gene; V was cut back by 2 bases and J by 4 bases. CDR3: CASSLSGTGVPGANVLTF. The CDR3 bases are TGTGCCAGCAGCTTAAGCGGGACAGGGGTTCCAGGGGCCAACGTCCTGACTTTC.

The rearrangement links TRBV30 to TRBJ1-2; the D gene is possibly TRBD1 (6 bases). The CDR3 totals 12 residues. Trimming stripped 1 base from V and 3 bases from J, with 6 bases between. Germline V gives CDR1 GTSNPN, CDR2 SVGIG (reference sequence). CDR3 DNA sequence: TGTGCCTGGAGTGAGGGGGACTATGGCTACACCTTC. Encoded protein: CAWSEGDYGYTF.

The chain couples TRBV4-3 to TRBJ2-3; no clear D gene. The V and J ends lost 0 bases and 5 bases respectively, with 15 bases between them. This CDR3 is built from 16 residues. CDR1 and CDR2 (germline): LGHNA, YSLEER. The CDR3 loop is CASSQDRRQVKDTQYF. As DNA, the CDR3 is TGCGCCAGCAGCCAAGATCGGCGTCAGGTTAAAGATACGCAGTATTTT.

J is TRBJ1-2 and V is TRBV5-6; 10 bases are shared with TRBD1. The V segment lost 2 bases and the J segment 8 bases; nucleotides outside the gene matches: 3. CDR3 length equals 13 residues. Germline-derived CDR1 and CDR2 are SGHDT and YYEEEE. The CDR3 coding sequence is TGTGCCAGCAGCTTAGGGACAGGGGTCGGCTACACCTTC. This translates into CASSLGTGVGYTF. Full variable domain (rest looked up from reference TRBV5-6 and TRBJ1-2): DAGVTQSPTHLIKTRGQQVTLRCSPKSGHDTVSWYQQALGQGPQFIFQYYEEEERQRGNFPDRFSGHQFPNYSSELNVNALLLGDSALYLCASSLGTGVGYTFGSGTRLTVV.

This CDR3 reads CSASKLYEQYF. DNA for the CDR3: TGCAGTGCTAGTAAACTCTACGAGCAGTACTTC. The chain couples TRBV20-1 to TRBJ2-7; no clear D gene. The CDR3 is 11 residues long. CDR1 is DFQATT and CDR2 is SNEGSKA in the germline V gene (reference sequence). Trimming stripped 3 bases from V and 3 bases from J, with 6 bases between.

Concerning this clone: One end of the junction is discordant with germline, which a read error may explain. The chain is built from TRBV9 and TRBJ2-7, with D possibly being TRBD2 (6 bases). From germline, CDR1 is SGDLS and CDR2 YYNGEE. The CDR3 covers 15 residues. CDR3 DNA sequence: TGTGCCAGCAGCCCAGACTTGGAGGGAAAATACGAGCAGCACTTC. It codes for CASSPDLEGKYEQHF.

V usage is TRBV13 and J usage is TRBJ2-2; 7 bases are shared with TRBD2. V trimming: 7 bases; J trimming: 5 bases; junction bases outside the gene matches: 13. Germline V gives CDR1 PRHDT, CDR2 FYEKMQ (reference sequence). The CDR3 contains 16 residues. For the CDR3, the DNA is TGTGCCAGCACCGCCGACGTCGGGGGGAGGACCGGGGAGCTGTTTTTT. Protein: CASTADVGGRTGELFF.

Here the CDR3 reads CASSLAPGLAGSRAKNIQYF. The CDR3 DNA is TGTGCCAGCAGCTTAGCGCCGGGACTAGCGGGGTCAAGAGCCAAAAACATTCAGTACTTC. This chain connects TRBV7-2 to TRBJ2-4; 13 bases map to TRBD2. There are 20 residues in the CDR3. V lost 0 bases and J lost 0; bases outside the gene matches: 8. In germline, CDR1 is SGHTA, CDR2 FQGNSA.

This clone was detected once. The J gene is TRBJ2-7, the V gene TRBV7-9, with 10 bases aligning to TRBD1. Trimming at V came to 5 bases and at J to 7 bases, leaving 5 bases not matched to a gene. Germline V gene data show CDR1 as SEHNR and CDR2 as FQNEAQ (reference sequence). The CDR3 length is 13 residues. The CDR3 DNA sequence: TGTGCCAGCAGCCTACCGGGACAGGGGGAGCAGTACTTC. It specifies CASSLPGQGEQYF.

This chain connects TRBV2 to TRBJ1-2, with D possibly TRBD1 on 5 matching bases. CDR3 length equals 15 residues. Trimming stripped 3 bases from V and 0 bases from J, with 11 bases between. Germline-derived CDR1 and CDR2 are SNHLY and FYNNEI. CDR3: CASSERQFANYGYTF. Here the CDR3 DNA reads TGTGCCAGCAGTGAGAGACAGTTCGCTAACTATGGCTACACCTTC.

This chain links TRBV7-2 with TRBJ1-4; no reliable D call. CDR3 length: 14 amino acids. Germline V gene sequence: CDR1 SGHTA, CDR2 FQGNSA. Trimming pared 4 bases from V and 3 bases from J, leaving 9 bases between. CDR3 amino acids: CASSSLLSNEKLFF. In DNA, the CDR3 is TGTGCCAGCAGCTCGTTGTTATCTAATGAAAAACTGTTTTTT.

The gene calls are TRBV2 and TRBJ2-5; 10 positions match TRBD1. The ends lost 6 bases at V and 7 bases at J; junction bases unmatched: 8. CDR3 length: 14 residues. Germline V gene lookup returns CDR1 SNHLY and CDR2 FYNNEI. CDR3 in DNA: TGTGCCAGCAGCCCGGGACAGGGGTTCGCGACCCAGTACTTC. Translation gives CASSPGQGFATQYF.

The chain has TRBV6-1 and TRBJ1-6; no clear D gene. The CDR3 is 16 amino acids. Looked up from germline, CDR1 is MNHNS and CDR2 is SASEGT. Trimming stripped 2 bases from V and 0 bases from J, with 8 bases between. CDR3 nucleotide sequence: TGTGCCAGCAGTGAACCCCCGAGCTCCTATAATTCACCCCTCCACTTT. This gives the protein CASSEPPSSYNSPLHF.

The CDR3 bases are TGTGCCAGCAGCTTAGCCCTTGGTACAGAGCTCTATGGCTACACCTTC. Its protein product is CASSLALGTELYGYTF. The V call is TRBV7-2, the J call TRBJ1-2; D is unclear. The CDR3 has 16 amino acids. CDR1 and CDR2 (germline): SGHTA, FQGNSA. V was clipped by 0 bases and J by 4 bases, with 15 bases between them.

The rearrangement joins TRBV4-3 to TRBJ1-2; 7 positions agree with TRBD1. Trimming at V came to 5 bases and at J to 0 bases, leaving 6 bases not matched to a gene. Looked up from germline, CDR1 is LGHNA and CDR2 is YSLEER. This CDR3 region has 15 residues. The CDR3 bases are TGCGCCAGCAGCGTAGCCGGGACAGCTAACTATGGCTACACCTTC. It is translated as CASSVAGTANYGYTF.

This clone has a handful of counts. V is TRBV5-1 and J is TRBJ2-3, with TRBD1 matching 9 bases. The CDR3 runs to 15 residues. V lost 0 bases and J lost 4; bases outside the gene matches: 3. Germline CDR1 and CDR2: SGHRS and YFSETQ. The CDR3 nucleotides are TGCGCCAGCAGCTTGGATGGGACAGGGTCAGATACGCAGTATTTT. It is translated as CASSLDGTGSDTQYF.

This chain joins TRBV7-9 and TRBJ1-1, with TRBD1 matching over 7 bases. In germline, CDR1 is SEHNR, CDR2 FQNEAQ (reference sequence). The CDR3 consists of 15 residues. The ends lost 4 bases at V and 1 base at J; junction bases unmatched: 6. The DNA for the CDR3 is TGTGCCAGCAGCTATACAGGGGTGAGGAACACTGAAGCTTTCTTT. Its protein product is CASSYTGVRNTEAFF.

The chain couples TRBV29-1 to TRBJ2-1, with 8 bases identical to TRBD2. The V segment lost 3 bases and the J segment 6 bases; nucleotides outside the gene matches: 1. Germline V gives CDR1 SQVTM, CDR2 ANQGSEA. The CDR3 has 12 residues. CDR3 sequence: CSVDSGGNEQFF. The CDR3 region has the DNA TGCAGCGTTGACAGCGGGGGCAATGAGCAGTTCTTC.

The chain recombines TRBV5-1 with TRBJ2-5; TRBD1 agrees at 7 bases. The DNA end favors TRBJ2-7, so the J call may be wrong. The CDR3 covers 14 residues. CDR1 is SGHRS, CDR2 YFSETQ, per germline. CDR3 sequence (DNA): TGCGCCAGCAGCTTGGACAGGGGTCGATACGAGCAGTACTTC. Protein sequence: CASSLDRGRYEQYF.

This sequence joins TRBV5-1 and TRBJ1-4; D possibly corresponds to TRBD1 (5 bases). Trimming pared 3 bases from V and 6 bases from J, leaving 9 bases between. Germline CDR1 and CDR2: SGHRS and YFSETQ. The length of the CDR3 is 13 residues. The chain's CDR3 is CASSSGGDEKLFF. The CDR3 bases are TGCGCCAGCAGCTCGGGGGGGGATGAAAAACTGTTTTTT.

This clone was picked up a small number of times. The V and J genes are TRBV5-6 and TRBJ1-4; D is possibly TRBD1 (6 bases). CDR3 length: 14 amino acids. The V end lost 0 bases, the J end lost 6 bases, and 9 bases lay between the germline ends. The germline gives CDR1 SGHDT, CDR2 YYEEEE. The CDR3 reads CASSLVGADEKLFF. DNA of the CDR3: TGTGCCAGCAGCTTGGTGGGGGCGGATGAAAAACTGTTTTTT.

The rearrangement joins TRBV2 to TRBJ2-7; the match to TRBD1 covers 7 bases. V lost 2 bases and J lost 4; bases outside the gene matches: 5. CDR1 is SNHLY, CDR2 FYNNEI, per germline. The CDR3 is 14 residues long. The CDR3: CASSEFVTGYEQYF. The CDR3 DNA reads TGTGCCAGCAGTGAATTCGTGACAGGGTACGAGCAGTACTTC. The variable domain in full, completed from reference TRBV2 and TRBJ2-7, reads EPEVTQTPSHQVTQMGQEVILRCVPISNHLYFYWYRQILGQKVEFLVSFYNNEISEKSEIFDDQFSVERPDGSNFTLKIRSTKLEDSAMYFCASSEFVTGYEQYFGPGTRLTVT.